This T cell receptor beta chain was sequenced in a study of blood T cell repertoires in COVID-19. Study-wide context: Sample material is recorded as cDNA or gDNA derived from T cells, B-cell-depleted T cells, or PBMCs.

Per the original data handling: Counts of nucleated cells, estimated from reference gene primer amplification, were obtained. Generated by immunoSEQ multiplex PCR, the TCRdb table keeps only in-frame clones and is missing some. V and J calls and clone size are as listed in that table; D and trimming were resolved from the DNA. The table lists approximately 81,000 clones, around 80% of them singletons. Trimming took 1 base from V and 4 from J, leaving 5 bases between them. The CDR3 is 12 amino acids. This sequence was found in a human donor in a cohort sampled during active COVID-19. Sequencing used peripheral blood. The chain couples TRBV12-3 or TRBV12-4 to TRBJ2-7, with unresolved D. DNA for the CDR3: TGTGCCAGCAGTTTAGGTCTGTACGAGCAGTACTTC. It codes for CASSLGLYEQYF.